The clone carrying this T cell receptor (beta chain) occurred a few times. This sample was included in a study of T-cell memory formation after mild COVID-19. CDR1 and CDR2 from the germline V gene are LNHNV and YYDKDF (reference sequence). Trimming removed 5 bases from V and 8 bases from J, with 9 bases in between. This CDR3 is built from 12 residues. TCRdb re-called the 5' RACE reads with MiXCR, one entry per CDR3 protein. The sample lists roughly 510,000 distinct CDR3 sequences, about 18% seen once, with roughly 7.7% in the top ten. The receptor was derived from an adult woman who had mild COVID-19 (a few samples of this study predate the infection). Cell type and time point are not known. The sample comprised PBMCs or a T cell subset sorted from them (not recorded which). J is TRBJ2-2 and V is TRBV15; D could derive from TRBD1 or TRBD2 (6 bases each). The CDR3 DNA follows: TGTGCCACCAGCCAGGGGAGGGGGGAGCTGTTTTTT. Amino acid sequence: CATSQGRGELFF.